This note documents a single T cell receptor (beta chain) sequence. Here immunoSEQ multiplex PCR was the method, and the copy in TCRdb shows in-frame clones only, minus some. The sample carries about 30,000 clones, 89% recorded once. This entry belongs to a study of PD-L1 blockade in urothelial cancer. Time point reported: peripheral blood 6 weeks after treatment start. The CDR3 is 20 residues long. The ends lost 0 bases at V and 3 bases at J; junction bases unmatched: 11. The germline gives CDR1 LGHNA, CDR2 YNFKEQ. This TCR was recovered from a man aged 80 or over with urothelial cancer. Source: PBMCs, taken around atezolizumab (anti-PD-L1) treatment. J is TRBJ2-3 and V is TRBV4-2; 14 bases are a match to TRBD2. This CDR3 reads CASSQDPPSGTSGRTDTQYF. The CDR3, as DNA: TGTGCCAGCAGCCAAGATCCCCCTTCCGGGACTAGCGGGAGAACAGATACGCAGTATTTT.